These 18 T cell receptor beta chains originate from one sample sequenced in a study of tumor-infiltrating lymphocytes in localized non-small cell lung cancer. Clones were sequenced by immunoSEQ multiplex PCR, and TCRdb holds only the in-frame ones, with some missing. The data contain approximately 16,000 clones, 45% to 50% of them singletons. Sequencing was carried out using lung tumor tissue. These receptors were taken from a human donor with non-small cell lung cancer.

This clone was detected a few times. V gene TRBV6-1 combines with J gene TRBJ1-1; D remains unclear. The CDR3 is 13 residues long. Germline CDR1 and CDR2: MNHNS and SASEGT. Trimming stripped 3 bases from V and 4 bases from J, with 9 bases between. The CDR3 is CASSEVGGTEAFF. For the CDR3, the DNA is TGTGCCAGCAGTGAGGTTGGTGGCACTGAAGCTTTCTTT.

The J gene is TRBJ2-6, the V gene TRBV7-9; maybe TRBD1 (5 bases). This CDR3 has 18 residues. Germline V gives CDR1 SEHNR, CDR2 FQNEAQ (reference sequence). V was cut by 3 bases and J by 0 bases, with 15 bases left in between. The CDR3 loop is CASSFRTDISSGANVLTF. The CDR3 nucleotides read TGTGCCAGCAGCTTTAGAACGGACATCTCCTCTGGGGCCAACGTCCTGACTTTC.

The chain recombines TRBV25-1 with TRBJ2-4, with D perhaps matching TRBD1 (6 bases). The CDR3 totals 15 residues. Trimming took 4 bases from V and 5 from J, leaving 15 bases between them. Germline assignment: CDR1 MGHDK and CDR2 SYGVNS. CDR3 in DNA: TGTGCCAGCAGTGCCATGGGACATTTCGAAAACATTCAGTACTTC. Translation: CASSAMGHFENIQYF.

This clone occurred a few times. The V gene is TRBV6-1, the J gene TRBJ1-4; 8 nucleotides match TRBD1. CDR1 and CDR2 from the germline V gene are MNHNS and SASEGT. The ends lost 6 bases at V and 4 bases at J; junction bases unmatched: 4. The CDR3 sequence is 14 residues long. In nucleotides, the CDR3 is TGTGCCAGCAGCTCAGGGGGCTATAATGAAAAACTGTTTTTT. Its protein is CASSSGGYNEKLFF.

This clone occurred a few times. This chain links TRBV29-1 with TRBJ1-2; TRBD1 matches at 9 bases. The CDR3 covers 13 residues. V dropped 3 bases and J dropped 5; count of bases not matched to a gene: 4. The V gene's germline CDR1 is SQVTM and CDR2 ANQGSEA. CDR3 region: CSVDLGQGYGYTF. CDR3 DNA sequence: TGCAGCGTTGATCTAGGACAGGGGTATGGCTACACCTTC.

This chain connects TRBV15 to TRBJ1-2; D not resolved. Germline values: CDR1 LNHNV, CDR2 YYDKDF (reference sequence). The CDR3 contains 14 residues. Trimming stripped 0 bases from V and 8 bases from J, with 13 bases between. CDR3 sequence (DNA): TGTGCCACCAGCAGAGATAGGGCGGGCGGCGGCTACACCTTC. It yields the protein CATSRDRAGGGYTF.

This clone was observed once. V gene TRBV10-2 combines with J gene TRBJ1-5; D uncertain. The germline CDR1 and CDR2 sequences are WSHSY and SAAADI. The CDR3 runs 13 residues. V lost 9 bases and J 3 bases, leaving 12 bases between the germline ends. The CDR3 nucleotides are TGCGCCAGTTCGGCCGTACACAATCAGCCCCAGCATTTT. This encodes CASSAVHNQPQHF.

The chain combines TRBV28 with TRBJ1-3; maybe TRBD1 (5 bases). V was cut by 7 bases and J by 2 bases, with 15 bases left in between. The CDR3 extends over 15 amino acids. The germline gives CDR1 MDHEN, CDR2 SYDVKM. This CDR3 reads CASNQLSGTGNTIYF. DNA of the CDR3: TGTGCCAGCAATCAACTCTCAGGGACTGGAAACACCATATATTTT.

This clone was seen only a few times. The chain couples TRBV28 to TRBJ2-5; D call uncertain. Trimming left V 3 bases short and J 7 bases short, with 9 bases between. This CDR3 spans 12 amino acids. From germline, CDR1 is MDHEN and CDR2 SYDVKM. DNA for the CDR3: TGTGCCAGCAGTTTCAGACTCTCGACCCAGTACTTC. It encodes CASSFRLSTQYF.

This clone appeared a few times. The chain links TRBV5-5 to TRBJ2-7; D may correspond to TRBD1 or TRBD2 (5 bases each). This CDR3 is built from 14 residues. CDR1 and CDR2 from the germline V gene are SGHKS and YYEKEE (reference sequence). V was pared by 2 bases and J by 0 bases, with 9 bases between. CDR3 DNA sequence: TGTGCCAGCAGCTTCTCAGGGAGCTCCTACGAGCAGTACTTC. It yields the protein CASSFSGSSYEQYF.

J is TRBJ2-7 and V is TRBV7-9; D gene unclear. The CDR3 length is 13 residues. V lost 3 bases and J lost 0, with 6 bases in between. The germline CDR1 and CDR2 sequences are SEHNR and FQNEAQ (reference sequence). CDR3 amino acids: CASSLASSYEQYF. DNA for the CDR3: TGTGCCAGCAGCTTGGCCAGCTCCTACGAGCAGTACTTC.

V is TRBV30 and J is TRBJ1-2, with D unclear. This CDR3 has 11 residues. V lost 8 bases, J lost 1 base, and 8 bases lay in between. CDR1 is GTSNPN and CDR2 is SVGIG in the germline V gene (reference sequence). The CDR3 reads CATSFNYGYTF. The CDR3 coding sequence is TGTGCCACCAGTTTTAACTATGGCTACACCTTC.

The chain is built from TRBV30 and TRBJ1-6; possibly TRBD1 for D (5 bases). Germline CDR1 is GTSNPN and CDR2 is SVGIG (reference sequence). There are 14 residues in the CDR3. V lost 6 bases, J lost 7 bases, and 16 bases lay in between. This CDR3 reads CACTKGSSNSPLHF. Written as DNA, the CDR3 is TGTGCCTGTACGAAGGGGAGTAGCAATTCACCCCTCCACTTT.

This clone was found many times. This chain links TRBV30 with TRBJ1-1; D unclear. V lost 2 bases and J 4 bases, leaving 11 bases between the germline ends. This CDR3 region has 13 residues. From germline, CDR1 is GTSNPN and CDR2 SVGIG (reference sequence). The CDR3 reads CAWSLGTTTEAFF. In DNA form, the CDR3 reads TGTGCCTGGAGTTTAGGTACGACCACTGAAGCTTTCTTT.

The chain links TRBV7-9 to TRBJ1-5; D ambiguous. The CDR3 runs to 12 residues. The V end was cut by 5 bases, the J end by 10 bases, with 12 bases between. Germline V gene lookup returns CDR1 SEHNR and CDR2 FQNEAQ (reference sequence). The CDR3 loop reads CASSIDVGPQHF. In DNA form, the CDR3 reads TGTGCCAGCAGCATTGACGTCGGACCCCAGCATTTT.

This clone occurred a few times. This sequence joins TRBV5-4 and TRBJ2-7, with 9 nucleotides matching TRBD2. This CDR3 contains 15 residues. The V and J ends lost 0 bases and 0 bases, in that order; junction bases with no gene match: 1. The germline gives CDR1 SGHNT, CDR2 YYREEE (reference sequence). The CDR3 nucleotides read TGTGCCAGCAGCTTGGGCGGGGGGGCCTCCTACGAGCAGTACTTC. It yields the protein CASSLGGGASYEQYF.

In its sample, this clone was seen a few times. The chain couples TRBV4-1 to TRBJ1-1; a weak D match, TRBD1 (5 bases). The germline gives CDR1 MGHRA, CDR2 YSYEKL. Trimming took off 4 bases at V and 5 bases at J, with 17 bases between the two ends. CDR3 length equals 15 residues. The CDR3: CASSRSGAGMTEAFF. CDR3 coding DNA: TGCGCCAGCAGCCGAAGTGGGGCTGGGATGACTGAAGCTTTCTTT.

V gene TRBV20-1 combines with J gene TRBJ1-3; D is possibly TRBD1 (5 bases). Germline CDR1 and CDR2: DFQATT and SNEGSKA (reference sequence). V lost 5 bases and J 8 bases, leaving 10 bases between the germline ends. This CDR3 has 11 residues. As DNA, the CDR3 is TGCAGTGCTGAGGACAAGGACACCATATATTTT. Residues: CSAEDKDTIYF.